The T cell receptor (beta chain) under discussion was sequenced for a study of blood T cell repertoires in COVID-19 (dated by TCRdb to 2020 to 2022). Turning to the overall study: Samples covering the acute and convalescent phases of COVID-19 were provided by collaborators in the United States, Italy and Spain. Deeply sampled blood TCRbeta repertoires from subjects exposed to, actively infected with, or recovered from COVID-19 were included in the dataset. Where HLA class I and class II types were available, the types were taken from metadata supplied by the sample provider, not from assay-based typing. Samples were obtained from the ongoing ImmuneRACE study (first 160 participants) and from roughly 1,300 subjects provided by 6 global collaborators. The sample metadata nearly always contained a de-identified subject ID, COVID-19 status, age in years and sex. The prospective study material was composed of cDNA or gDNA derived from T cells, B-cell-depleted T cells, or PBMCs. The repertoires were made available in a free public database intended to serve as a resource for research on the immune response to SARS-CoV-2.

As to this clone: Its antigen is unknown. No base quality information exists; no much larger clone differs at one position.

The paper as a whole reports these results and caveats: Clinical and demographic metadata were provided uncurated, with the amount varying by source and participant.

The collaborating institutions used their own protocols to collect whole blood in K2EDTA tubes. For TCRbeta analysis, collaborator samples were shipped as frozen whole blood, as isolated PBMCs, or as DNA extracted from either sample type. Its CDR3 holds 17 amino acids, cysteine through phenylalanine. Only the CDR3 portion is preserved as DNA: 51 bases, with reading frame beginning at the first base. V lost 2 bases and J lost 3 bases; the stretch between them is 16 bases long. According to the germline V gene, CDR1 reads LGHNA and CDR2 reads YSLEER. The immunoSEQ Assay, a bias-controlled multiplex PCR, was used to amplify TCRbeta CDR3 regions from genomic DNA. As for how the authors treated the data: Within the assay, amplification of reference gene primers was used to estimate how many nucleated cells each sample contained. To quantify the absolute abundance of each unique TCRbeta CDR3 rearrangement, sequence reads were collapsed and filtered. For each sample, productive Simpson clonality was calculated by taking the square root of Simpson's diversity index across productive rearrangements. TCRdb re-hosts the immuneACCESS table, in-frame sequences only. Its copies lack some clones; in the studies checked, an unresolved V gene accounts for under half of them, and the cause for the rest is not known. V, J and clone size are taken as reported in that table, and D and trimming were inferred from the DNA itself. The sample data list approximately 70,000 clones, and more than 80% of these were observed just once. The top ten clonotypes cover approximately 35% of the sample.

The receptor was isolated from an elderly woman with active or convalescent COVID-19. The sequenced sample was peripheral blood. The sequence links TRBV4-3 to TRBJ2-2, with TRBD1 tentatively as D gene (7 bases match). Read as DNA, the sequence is TGCGCCAGCAGCCAATTCGGACAGGAGGGGGACACCGGGGAGCTGTTTTTT. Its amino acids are CASSQFGQEGDTGELFF.